The source of this TCR beta chain is a study of T cell responses to AZD1222 COVID-19 vaccine. Study-level points and caveats: The repertoires were collected only after the peak T cell response. Of the AZD1222 recipients, only five to seven were seropositive at baseline. Two doses of AZD1222 preceded a rise in Spike-specific TCR breadth and depth. Clonal diversity was possibly underestimated, and the donors were mostly white British, with more females.

Concerning this clone itself: Its antigen remains unidentified.

Trimming left V 6 bases short and J 3 bases short, with 15 bases between. The CDR3 is 15 amino acids. CDR1 is SGHVS and CDR2 is FQNEAQ in the germline V gene. Sequencing used immunoSEQ multiplex PCR; TCRdb keeps in-frame clones, though not all of them. The sample holds roughly 200,000 clones, approximately 91% seen once. The V call is TRBV7-8, the J call TRBJ1-5, with a tentative D call TRBD1 (6 bases). The source was peripheral blood, collected 28 days after the second AZD1222 dose. The clonotype was recovered from an adult who received the AZD1222 COVID-19 vaccine. The CDR3 loop is CASSQGRLDNQPQHF. CDR3 nucleotide sequence: TGTGCCAGCAGTCAGGGGCGGCTGGACAATCAGCCCCAGCATTTT.